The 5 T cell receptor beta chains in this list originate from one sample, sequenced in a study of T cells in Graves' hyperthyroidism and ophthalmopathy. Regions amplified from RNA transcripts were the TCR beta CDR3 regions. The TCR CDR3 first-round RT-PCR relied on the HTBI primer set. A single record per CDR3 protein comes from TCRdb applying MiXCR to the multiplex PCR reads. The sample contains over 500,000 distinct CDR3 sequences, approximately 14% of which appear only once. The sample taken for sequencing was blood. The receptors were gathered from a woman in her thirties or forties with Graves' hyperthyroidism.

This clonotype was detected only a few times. The chain's CDR3 is CSAHPAGTSGNNEQFF. CDR3 nucleotides: TGCAGTGCTCATCCAGCCGGGACTAGCGGGAACAATGAGCAGTTCTTC. V is TRBV20-1 and J is TRBJ2-1, with TRBD2 matching over 13 bases. Trimming removed 5 bases from V and 5 bases from J; junction bases left unmatched: 9. This CDR3 contains 16 residues. Germline loops: CDR1 DFQATT, CDR2 SNEGSKA (reference sequence).

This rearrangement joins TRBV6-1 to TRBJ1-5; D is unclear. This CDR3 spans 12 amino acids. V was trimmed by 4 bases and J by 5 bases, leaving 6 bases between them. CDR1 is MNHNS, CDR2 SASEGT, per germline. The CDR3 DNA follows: TGTGCCAGCAGTGGGCGAGATCAGCCCCAGCATTTT. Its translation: CASSGRDQPQHF.

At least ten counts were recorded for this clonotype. CDR3 sequence: CASSQEREGLFPGYNEQFF. As DNA, the CDR3 is TGTGCCAGCAGCCAAGAGCGGGAGGGCCTTTTCCCGGGCTACAATGAGCAGTTCTTC. The chain has TRBV14 and TRBJ2-1, with TRBD2 matching over 9 bases. The CDR3 has 19 residues. Per the germline V gene, CDR1 is SGHDN and CDR2 is FVKESK. Unmatched junction bases numbered 12, after V lost 0 bases and J lost 3 bases.

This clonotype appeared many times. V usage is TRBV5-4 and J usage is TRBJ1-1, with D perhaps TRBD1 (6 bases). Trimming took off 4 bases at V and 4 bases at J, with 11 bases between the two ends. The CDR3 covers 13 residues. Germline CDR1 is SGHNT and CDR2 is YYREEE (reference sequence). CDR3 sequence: CASSAGAPTEAFF. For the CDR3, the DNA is TGTGCCAGCAGCGCAGGGGCTCCCACTGAAGCTTTCTTT. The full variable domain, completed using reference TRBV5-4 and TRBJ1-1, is ETGVTQSPTHLIKTRGQQVTLRCSSQSGHNTVSWYQQALGQGPQFIFQYYREEENGRGNFPPRFSGLQFPNYSSELNVNALELDDSALYLCASSAGAPTEAFFGQGTRLTVV.

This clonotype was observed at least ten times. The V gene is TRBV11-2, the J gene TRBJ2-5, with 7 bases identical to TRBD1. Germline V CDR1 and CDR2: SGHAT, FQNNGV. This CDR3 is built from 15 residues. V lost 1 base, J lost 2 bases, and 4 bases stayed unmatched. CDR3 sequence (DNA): TGTGCCAGCAGCTTAGGCCTCAGGGGGCAAGAGACCCAGTACTTC. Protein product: CASSLGLRGQETQYF. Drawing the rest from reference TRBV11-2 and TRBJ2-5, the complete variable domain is EAGVAQSPRYKIIEKRQSVAFWCNPISGHATLYWYQQILGQGPKLLIQFQNNGVVDDSQLPKDRFSAERLKGVDSTLKIQPAKLEDSAVYLCASSLGLRGQETQYFGPGTRLLVL.